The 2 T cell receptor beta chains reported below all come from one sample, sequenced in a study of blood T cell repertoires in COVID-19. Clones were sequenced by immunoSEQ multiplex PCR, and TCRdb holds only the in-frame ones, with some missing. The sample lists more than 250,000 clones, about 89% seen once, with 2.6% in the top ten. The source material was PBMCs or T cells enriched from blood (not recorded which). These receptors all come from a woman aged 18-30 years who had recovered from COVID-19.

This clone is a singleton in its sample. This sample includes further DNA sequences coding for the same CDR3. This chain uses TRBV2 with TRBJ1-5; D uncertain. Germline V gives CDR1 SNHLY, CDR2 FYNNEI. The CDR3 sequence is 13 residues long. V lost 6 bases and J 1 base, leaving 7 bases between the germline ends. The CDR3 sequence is CASSGGSNQPQHF. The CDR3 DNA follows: TGTGCCAGCAGCGGCGGAAGCAATCAGCCCCAGCATTTT.

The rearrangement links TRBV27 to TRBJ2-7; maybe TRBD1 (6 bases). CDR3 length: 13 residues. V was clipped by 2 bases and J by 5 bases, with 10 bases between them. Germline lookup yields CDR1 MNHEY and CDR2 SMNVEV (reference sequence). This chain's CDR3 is CASSLPTGHEQYF. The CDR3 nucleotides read TGTGCCAGCAGTTTACCCACAGGGCACGAGCAGTACTTC.